This T cell receptor (beta chain) was recorded in a study of blood T cell repertoires in COVID-19. Study-wide context: Samples came from the United States, Italy and Spain, spanning acute and convalescent COVID-19.

Seattle-derived patients entered the study during active infection and were followed longitudinally. This clone was counted a few times. V was pared by 6 bases and J by 3 bases, with 17 bases between. This CDR3 spans 15 amino acids. Germline CDR1 is LNHDA and CDR2 is SQIVND (reference sequence). Original processing notes: Reference gene primer amplification in the assay estimated nucleated cell counts. Sequenced by immunoSEQ multiplex PCR; TCRdb stores in-frame clones only, minus some. V and J calls and clone size are as listed in that table; D and trimming were resolved from the DNA. The sample contains 9,000 to 15,000 clones, 60% to 75% of which appear only once.

V is TRBV19 and J is TRBJ1-1; D remains unclear. The clonotype was recovered from a man between 60 and 75 years old with COVID-19, enrolled during active disease. Material for sequencing was peripheral blood. CDR3 DNA: TGTGCCAGTAGGACTAGAGTTAGGCGGGACACTGAAGCTTTCTTT. The encoded protein is CASRTRVRRDTEAFF.